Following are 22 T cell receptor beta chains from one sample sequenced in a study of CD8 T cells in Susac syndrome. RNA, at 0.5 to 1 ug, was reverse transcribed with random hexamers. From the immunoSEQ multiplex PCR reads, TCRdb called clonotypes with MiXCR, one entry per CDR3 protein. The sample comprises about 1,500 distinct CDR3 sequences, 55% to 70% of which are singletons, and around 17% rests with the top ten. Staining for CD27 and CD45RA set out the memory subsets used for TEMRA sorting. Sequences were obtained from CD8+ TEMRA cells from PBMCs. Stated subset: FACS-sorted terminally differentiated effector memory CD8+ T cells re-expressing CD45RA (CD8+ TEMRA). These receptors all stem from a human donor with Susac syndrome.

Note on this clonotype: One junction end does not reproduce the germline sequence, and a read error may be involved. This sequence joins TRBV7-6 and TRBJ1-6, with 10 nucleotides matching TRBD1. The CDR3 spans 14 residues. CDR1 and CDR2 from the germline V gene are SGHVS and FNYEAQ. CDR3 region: CVSSSDGTGAPLHF. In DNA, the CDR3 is TGTGTCAGCAGCTCTGACGGGACAGGGGCGCCCCTCCACTTT.

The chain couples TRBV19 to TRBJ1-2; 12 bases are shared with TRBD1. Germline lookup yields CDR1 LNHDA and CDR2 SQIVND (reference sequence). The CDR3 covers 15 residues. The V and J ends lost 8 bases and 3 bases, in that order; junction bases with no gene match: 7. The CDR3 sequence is CASGRGTGGDYGYTF. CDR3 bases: TGTGCCAGTGGTAGAGGGACAGGGGGCGACTATGGCTACACCTTC.

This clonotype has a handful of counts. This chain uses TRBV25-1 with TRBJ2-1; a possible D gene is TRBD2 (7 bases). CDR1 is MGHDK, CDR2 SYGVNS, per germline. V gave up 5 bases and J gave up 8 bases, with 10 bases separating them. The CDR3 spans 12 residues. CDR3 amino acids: CASSRGAYEQFF. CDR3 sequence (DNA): TGTGCCAGCAGTCGGGGGGCCTATGAGCAGTTCTTC.

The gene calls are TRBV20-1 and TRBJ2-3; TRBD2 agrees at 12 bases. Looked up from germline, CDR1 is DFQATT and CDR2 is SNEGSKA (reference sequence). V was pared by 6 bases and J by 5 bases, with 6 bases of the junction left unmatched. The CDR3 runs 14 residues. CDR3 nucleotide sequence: TGCAGTGCCCCGACTAGCGGGGGCCTAGATACGCAGTATTTT. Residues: CSAPTSGGLDTQYF.

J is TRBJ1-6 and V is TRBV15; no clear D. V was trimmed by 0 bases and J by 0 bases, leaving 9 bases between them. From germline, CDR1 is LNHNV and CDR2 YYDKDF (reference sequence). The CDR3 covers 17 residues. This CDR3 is CATSRDGDSSYNSPLHF. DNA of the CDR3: TGTGCCACCAGCAGAGATGGGGATAGCTCCTATAATTCACCCCTCCACTTT.

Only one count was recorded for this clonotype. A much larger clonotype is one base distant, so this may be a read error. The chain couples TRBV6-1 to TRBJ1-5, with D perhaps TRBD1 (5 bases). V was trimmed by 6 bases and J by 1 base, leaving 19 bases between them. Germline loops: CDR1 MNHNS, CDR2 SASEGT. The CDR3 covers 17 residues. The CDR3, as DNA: TGTGCCAGCAGGCTACGGGACCCCCGAGGGAGCAATCAGCCCCAGCATTTT. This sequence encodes CASRLRDPRGSNQPQHF.

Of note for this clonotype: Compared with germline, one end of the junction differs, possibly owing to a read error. CDR3 DNA: TGTGCCAGCAGTCCTCTAGGTATTTCCTACGAGCGGTACTTC. This encodes CASSPLGISYERYF. The chain carries TRBV6-5 and TRBJ2-7; no definite D call. The germline V gene has CDR1 MNHEY and CDR2 SVGAGI. The CDR3 covers 14 residues.

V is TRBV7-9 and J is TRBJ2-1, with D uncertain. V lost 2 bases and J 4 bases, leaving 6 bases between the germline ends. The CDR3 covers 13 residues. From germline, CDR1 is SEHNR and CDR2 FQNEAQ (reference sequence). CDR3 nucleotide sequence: TGTGCCAGCAGCTTAAACAGTTACAATGAGCAGTTCTTC. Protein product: CASSLNSYNEQFF.

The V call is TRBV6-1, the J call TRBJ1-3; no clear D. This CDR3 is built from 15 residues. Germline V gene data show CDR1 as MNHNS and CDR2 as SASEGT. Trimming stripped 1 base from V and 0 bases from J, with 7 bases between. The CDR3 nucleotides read TGTGCCAGCAGTGAAGGAGTTGGCTCTGGAAACACCATATATTTT. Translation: CASSEGVGSGNTIYF.

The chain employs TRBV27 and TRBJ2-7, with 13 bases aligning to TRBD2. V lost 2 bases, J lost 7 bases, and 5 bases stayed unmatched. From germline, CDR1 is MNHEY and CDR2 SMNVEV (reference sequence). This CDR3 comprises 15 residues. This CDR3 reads CASSLTGTSGDEQYF. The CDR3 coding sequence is TGTGCCAGCAGTTTAACCGGGACTAGCGGGGATGAGCAGTACTTC.

The CDR3 region is CASSSGTCIYNEQFF. The CDR3 DNA reads as TGTGCCAGCAGCTCCGGGACATGTATCTACAATGAGCAGTTCTTC. V and J are TRBV7-9 and TRBJ2-1, with a possible D match to TRBD1 (6 bases). Trimming stripped 4 bases from V and 3 bases from J, with 13 bases between. Germline CDR1 SEHNR, CDR2 FQNEAQ (reference sequence). The CDR3 consists of 15 residues.

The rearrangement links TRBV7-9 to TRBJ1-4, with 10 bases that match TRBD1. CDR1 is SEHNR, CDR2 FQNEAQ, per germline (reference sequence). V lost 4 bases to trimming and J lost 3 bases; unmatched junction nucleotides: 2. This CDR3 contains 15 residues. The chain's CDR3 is CASSSGTGANEKLFF. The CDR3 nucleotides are TGTGCCAGCAGCTCCGGGACAGGGGCTAATGAAAAACTGTTTTTT.

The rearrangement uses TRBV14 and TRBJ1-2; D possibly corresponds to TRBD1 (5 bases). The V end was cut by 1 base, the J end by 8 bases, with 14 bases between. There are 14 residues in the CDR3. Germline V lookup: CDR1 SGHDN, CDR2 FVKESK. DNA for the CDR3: TGTGCCAGCAGCCAAGGATCGACAGAGGGGGGCTACACCTTC. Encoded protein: CASSQGSTEGGYTF.

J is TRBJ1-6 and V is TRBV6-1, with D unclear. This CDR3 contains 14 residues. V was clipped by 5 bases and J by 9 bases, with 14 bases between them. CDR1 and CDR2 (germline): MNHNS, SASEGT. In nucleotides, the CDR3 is TGTGCCAGCAGTCCCAGTGGCGGGAGTTCACCCCTCCACTTT. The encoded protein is CASSPSGGSSPLHF.

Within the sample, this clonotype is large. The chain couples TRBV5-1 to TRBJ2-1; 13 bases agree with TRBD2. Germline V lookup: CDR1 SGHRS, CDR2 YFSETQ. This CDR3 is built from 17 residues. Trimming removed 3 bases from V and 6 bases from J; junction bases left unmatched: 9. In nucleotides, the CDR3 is TGCGCCAGCAGCTCCGGACTAGCGGGGGCACCAGGCAATGAGCAGTTCTTC. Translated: CASSSGLAGAPGNEQFF.

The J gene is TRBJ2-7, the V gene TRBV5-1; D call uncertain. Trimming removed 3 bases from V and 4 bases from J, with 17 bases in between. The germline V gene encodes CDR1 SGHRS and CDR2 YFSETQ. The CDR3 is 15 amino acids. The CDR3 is CASSSNMGVDYEQYF. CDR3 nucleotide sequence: TGCGCCAGCAGCTCAAACATGGGTGTGGATTACGAGCAGTACTTC.

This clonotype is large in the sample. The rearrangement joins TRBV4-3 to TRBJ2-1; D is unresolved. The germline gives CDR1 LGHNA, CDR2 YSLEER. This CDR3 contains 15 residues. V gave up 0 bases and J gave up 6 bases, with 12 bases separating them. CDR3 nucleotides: TGCGCCAGCAGCCAAGAGGCTGCTAACCTCAATGAGCAGTTCTTC. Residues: CASSQEAANLNEQFF.

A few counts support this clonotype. The CDR3, as DNA: TGCGCCAGCAGCCAAGATCTTCCAGTTAACGGCGAGACCCAGTACTTC. It is translated as CASSQDLPVNGETQYF. The chain employs TRBV4-3 and TRBJ2-5; the D is unclear. This CDR3 is 16 amino acids long. The V gene lost 0 bases and the J gene lost 5 bases, with 16 bases spanning the gap. Germline assignment: CDR1 LGHNA and CDR2 YSLEER.

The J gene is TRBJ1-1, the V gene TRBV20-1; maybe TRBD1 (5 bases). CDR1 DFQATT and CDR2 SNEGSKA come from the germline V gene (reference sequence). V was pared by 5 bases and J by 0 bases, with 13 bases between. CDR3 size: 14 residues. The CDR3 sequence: CSAGSTVLNTEAFF. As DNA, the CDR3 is TGCAGTGCTGGGTCGACAGTACTGAACACTGAAGCTTTCTTT.

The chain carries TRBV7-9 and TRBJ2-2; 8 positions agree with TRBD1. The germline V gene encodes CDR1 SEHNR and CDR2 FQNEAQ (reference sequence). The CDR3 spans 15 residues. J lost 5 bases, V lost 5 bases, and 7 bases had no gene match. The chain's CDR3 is CASSPAGGGTGELFF. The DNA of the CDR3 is TGTGCCAGCAGCCCGGCAGGGGGCGGGACCGGGGAGCTGTTTTTT.

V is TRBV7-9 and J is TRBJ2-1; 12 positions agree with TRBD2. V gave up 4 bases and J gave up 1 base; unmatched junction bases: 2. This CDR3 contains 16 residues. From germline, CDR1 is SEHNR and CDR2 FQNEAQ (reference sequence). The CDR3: CASSSGTSGSYNEQFF. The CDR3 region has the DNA TGTGCCAGCAGCTCCGGGACTAGCGGGTCCTACAATGAGCAGTTCTTC.

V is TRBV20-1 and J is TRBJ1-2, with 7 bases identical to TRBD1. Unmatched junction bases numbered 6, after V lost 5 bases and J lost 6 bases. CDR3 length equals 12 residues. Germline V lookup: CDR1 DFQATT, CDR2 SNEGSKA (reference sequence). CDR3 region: CSAFDRVDGYTF. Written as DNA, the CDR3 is TGCAGTGCTTTTGACAGGGTTGATGGCTACACCTTC.